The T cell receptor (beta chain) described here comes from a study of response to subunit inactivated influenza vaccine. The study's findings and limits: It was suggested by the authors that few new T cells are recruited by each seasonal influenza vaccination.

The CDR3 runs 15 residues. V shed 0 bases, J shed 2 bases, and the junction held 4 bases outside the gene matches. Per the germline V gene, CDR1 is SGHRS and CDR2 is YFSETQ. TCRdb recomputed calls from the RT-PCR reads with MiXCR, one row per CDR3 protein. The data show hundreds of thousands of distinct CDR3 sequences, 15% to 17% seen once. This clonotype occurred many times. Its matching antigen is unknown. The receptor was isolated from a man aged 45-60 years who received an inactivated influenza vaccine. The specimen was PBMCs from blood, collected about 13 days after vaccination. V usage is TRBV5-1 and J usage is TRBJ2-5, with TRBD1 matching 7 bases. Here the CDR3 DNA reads TGCGCCAGCAGCTTGGTACAGGGGATACAAGAGACCCAGTACTTC. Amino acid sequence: CASSLVQGIQETQYF. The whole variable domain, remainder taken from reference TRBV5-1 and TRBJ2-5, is KAGVTQTPRYLIKTRGQQVTLSCSPISGHRSVSWYQQTPGQGLQFLFEYFSETQRNKGNFPGRFSGRQFSNSRSEMNVSTLELGDSALYLCASSLVQGIQETQYFGPGTRLLVL.